The 10 T cell receptor beta chains given below trace back to one sample, sequenced in a study of T cells in Graves' hyperthyroidism and ophthalmopathy. It was RNA transcripts that yielded the amplified TCR beta CDR3 regions. Initially, a first-round RT-PCR of the TCR CDR3 employed the HTBI primer set. TCRdb passed the multiplex PCR reads through MiXCR, listing each CDR3 protein once. Seen here are hundreds of thousands of distinct CDR3 sequences, roughly 50% observed once, and the top ten hold roughly 8.2%. What was sequenced was peripheral blood or thyroid tissue (not recorded which). The receptor source for this set is a woman aged 18-29 years with Graves' hyperthyroidism.

For this clonotype: One end of the junction is discordant with germline, which a read error may explain. V and J are TRBV24-1 and TRBJ1-5; D not resolved. Germline CDR1 reads KGHDR; CDR2 reads SFDVKD. The CDR3 covers 13 residues. The DNA of the CDR3 is TGTGCCAGCAGTCCCCGAGGGTCCCAGCCCCAGCATTTT. Translated: CASSPRGSQPQHF.

This clonotype was seen once. The V call is TRBV6-1, the J call TRBJ1-3; D is uncertain. Trimming took 4 bases from V and 7 from J, leaving 8 bases between them. This CDR3 has 12 amino acids. Looked up from germline, CDR1 is MNHNS and CDR2 is SASEGT. The CDR3 protein is CASSVTMNTIYF. CDR3 bases: TGTGCCAGCAGTGTCACGATGAACACCATATATTTT.

This clonotype was seen more than once but under ten times. The chain links TRBV25-1 to TRBJ1-4; 10 positions agree with TRBD1. CDR1 is MGHDK, CDR2 SYGVNS, per germline. Losses at the gene ends were 5 bases for V and 8 bases for J; bases not matched to a gene: 11. CDR3 length: 16 residues. The CDR3 DNA is TGTGCCAGCAGTTTATCGGGGGACAGGGGTTTCGAAAAACTGTTTTTT. This translates into CASSLSGDRGFEKLFF. The full variable domain, with the rest looked up from reference TRBV25-1 and TRBJ1-4, is EADIYQTPRYLVIGTGKKITLECSQTMGHDKMYWYQQDPGMELHLIHYSYGVNSTEKGDLSSESTVSRIRTEHFPLTLESARPSHTSQYLCASSLSGDRGFEKLFFGSGTQLSVL.

Remarks on this clonotype: A junction boundary mismatches the germline segment, possibly from a read error. The chain uses TRBV19 and TRBJ2-7; 7 bases are shared with TRBD1. The V gene's germline CDR1 is LNHDA and CDR2 SQIVND (reference sequence). The CDR3 is made up of 12 amino acids. The CDR3 coding sequence is TGTGTCAGTAAACAGGGGATGGGCGAGCAGTACTTC. It codes for CVSKQGMGEQYF.

About this clonotype: A much more abundant neighbour one base away suggests this may be a read error. This sequence joins TRBV10-3 and TRBJ1-2; TRBD1 might be the D (5 bases). The CDR3 has 13 residues. CDR1 and CDR2 (germline): ENHRY, SYGVKD. As DNA, the CDR3 is TGTGCCAGCAGTAGGGGCAGTGGCTATGGCTACACCTTC. It yields the protein CASSRGSGYGYTF.

The chain uses TRBV11-2 and TRBJ1-6, with D possibly being TRBD1 (6 bases). The CDR3 loop spans 19 amino acids. Trimming cost V 4 bases and J 1 base, with 20 bases left between them. Looked up from germline, CDR1 is SGHAT and CDR2 is FQNNGV. CDR3 bases: TGTGCCAGCAGCTACTCGAGCCTTCGGGGGCTTTCCTATAATTCACCCCTCCACTTT. Amino acid sequence: CASSYSSLRGLSYNSPLHF.

This chain joins TRBV2 and TRBJ1-5, with TRBD1 as a possible D gene (5 bases). The V end was cut by 5 bases, the J end by 0 bases, with 11 bases between. Germline loops: CDR1 SNHLY, CDR2 FYNNEI. The CDR3 runs 15 residues. CDR3 sequence: CASSYSQGSNQPQHF. The CDR3 nucleotides read TGTGCCAGCAGTTACTCGCAGGGTAGCAATCAGCCCCAGCATTTT.

This clonotype was picked up many times. An end of the junction differs from the germline gene, which may be a read error. This sequence joins TRBV11-3 and TRBJ1-2; D is perhaps TRBD1 (6 bases). This CDR3 contains 15 residues. Germline V gene lookup returns CDR1 SGHNT and CDR2 YENEEA. This CDR3 is CASSLDQQGVLGYTF. The CDR3 nucleotides read TGTGCCAGCAGCCTAGACCAACAGGGCGTCCTTGGCTACACCTTC.

In this sample, this clonotype turned up many times. This chain uses TRBV24-1 with TRBJ2-7, with D possibly TRBD2 on 6 matching bases. Germline V gene data show CDR1 as KGHDR and CDR2 as SFDVKD. This CDR3 has 12 amino acids. The germline V and J ends were trimmed by 6 bases and 7 bases, with 12 bases remaining between them. The CDR3 reads CATSPSGVEQYF. The CDR3 DNA reads as TGTGCCACCAGTCCGTCGGGGGTTGAGCAGTACTTC.

The chain combines TRBV15 with TRBJ1-4, with D possibly TRBD1 on 5 matching bases. Per germline, CDR1 LNHNV and CDR2 YYDKDF (reference sequence). V was trimmed by 0 bases and J by 7 bases, leaving 12 bases between them. The CDR3 has 15 amino acids. The CDR3 DNA follows: TGTGCCACCAGCAGAGAAGTAGGGGCGATTGAAAAACTGTTTTTT. Translated: CATSREVGAIEKLFF.